The clone carrying this T cell receptor beta chain was recorded at least ten times. The data derive from a study of blood T cell repertoires in COVID-19. Study at large: In each case, the material was cDNA or gDNA derived from T cells, B-cell-depleted T cells, or PBMCs.

Some clones are missing from TCRdb's copy, which holds only in-frame ones; the method was immunoSEQ multiplex PCR. This table has 330,000 or so clones, less than 90% appearing once. Participant ages covered about 18 to 90 years across 24 US areas. V shed 3 bases, J shed 5 bases, and the junction held 5 bases outside the gene matches. CDR1 and CDR2 from the germline V gene are GTSNPN and SVGIG (reference sequence). The CDR3 runs 15 residues. V is TRBV30 and J is TRBJ2-5; the match to TRBD2 covers 14 bases. The TCR was taken from a woman aged 30 to 39 who had recovered from COVID-19. The sequencing sample was made of PBMCs or T cells enriched from blood (not recorded which). CDR3 DNA: TGTGCCTGGAGGACTAGCGGGGGGGAATGGGAGACCCAGTACTTC. Translated: CAWRTSGGEWETQYF.